These T cell receptor beta chains were read from a single sample in a study of T-cell memory formation after mild COVID-19. TCRdb reprocessed the 5' RACE reads with MiXCR, giving one entry per CDR3 protein. Here the sample spans about 150,000 distinct CDR3 sequences, approximately 25% being singletons. Sequenced input: PBMCs or a T cell subset sorted from them (not recorded which). The receptors were gathered from an adult woman who had mild COVID-19 (a few samples of this study predate the infection). Cell type and time point are not known. Both conserved end residues are part of each CDR3. The D gene is left open where the match is weak. Where a row states a size, it is once, few, many or the class of an expanded clone; other rows omit it.

few	TRBV7-9	TRBJ2-4	TRBD2	TGTGCCAGCAGCAGTCCGGGACTAGTTTCCAAAAACATTCAGTACTTC	CASSSPGLVSKNIQYF
NA	TRBV24-1	TRBJ1-5	NA	TGTGCCACCAGTGATCAGGATGGGGATCAGCCCCAGCATTTT	CATSDQDGDQPQHF
NA	TRBV2	TRBJ1-4	NA	TGTGCCAGCAGTGAACGGGGGGCGTGGGAAAAACTGTTTTTT	CASSERGAWEKLFF
few	TRBV5-1	TRBJ2-3	NA	TGCGCCAGCAGCTTCGTACCCGTCGCTGAGGGCATCTCCACAGATACGCAGTATTTT	CASSFVPVAEGISTDTQYF
NA	TRBV12-5	TRBJ2-3	NA	TGTGCTAGTGGTTTGGTGGCGGGTGACCCTCGGAGGTCGCAGTATTTT	CASGLVAGDPRRSQYF
NA	TRBV19	TRBJ2-1	TRBD2	TGTGCCAGTAGGGGACTAGCGTCGTACAATGAGCAGTTCTTC	CASRGLASYNEQFF
few	TRBV20-1	TRBJ2-1	TRBD2	TGCAGTGCTAGAGGCGAAAGCGGGGGGGCCTGGGGCAATGAGCAGTTCTTC	CSARGESGGAWGNEQFF
NA	TRBV24-1	TRBJ2-1	TRBD1	TGTGCCACCAGTCCAGGGGGCTACAATGAGCAGTTCTTC	CATSPGGYNEQFF
few	TRBV20-1	TRBJ2-7	TRBD1	TGCAGTGCTCGGGGCGGGACAGGGAGGTCCGAGCAGTACTTC	CSARGGTGRSEQYF
NA	TRBV7-9	TRBJ2-3	TRBD2	TGTGCCAGCAGCATAGCGGGTTCAGCAGATACGCAGTATTTT	CASSIAGSADTQYF
NA	TRBV19	TRBJ1-1	NA	TGTGCCAGTACCACGGCACTGAACACTGAAGCTTTCTTT	CASTTALNTEAFF
NA	TRBV15	TRBJ2-1	TRBD2	TGTGCCACCAGCAGAGATCTAGCGGGAGATGGCAATGAGCAGTTCTTC	CATSRDLAGDGNEQFF
NA	TRBV29-1	TRBJ2-3	NA	TGCAGCGTTGAGGAGAGGGGACGAGATACGCAGTATTTT	CSVEERGRDTQYF
NA	TRBV13	TRBJ2-6	TRBD1	TGTGCCAGCAGCTTCCGGACAGGGGGATTTGGGGCCAACGTCCTGACTTTC	CASSFRTGGFGANVLTF
NA	TRBV7-2	TRBJ1-3	NA	TGTGCCAGCACCATTTCAACCCTCCGCACTGGCTCTGGAAACACCATATATTTT	CASTISTLRTGSGNTIYF
many	TRBV5-1	TRBJ2-1	TRBD2	TGCGCCAGCAGCTCCCGGGTAGCGGGGGGGCCGGGGGAGCAGTTCTTC	CASSSRVAGGPGEQFF
NA	TRBV15	TRBJ2-3	TRBD2	TGTGCCACCAGCAGAGAGTCGACTAGCTCGTTTAGCACAGATACGCAGTATTTT	CATSRESTSSFSTDTQYF
few	TRBV7-3	TRBJ2-1	TRBD2	TGTGCCAGCAGCCCGTTCGGAAGCGGGATTGGCTATGAGCAGTTCTTC	CASSPFGSGIGYEQFF
NA	TRBV7-2	TRBJ1-5	NA	TGTGCCAGCAGCTTAGGGTTCAGCAATCAGCCCCAGCATTTT	CASSLGFSNQPQHF
few	TRBV7-9	TRBJ2-7	NA	TGTGCCAGCACTGGGGAGGGGGAGTACGAGCAGTACTTC	CASTGEGEYEQYF
NA	TRBV6-4	TRBJ2-1	NA	TGTGCCAGCAGTGACGGGGTTAATTACAATGAGCAGTTCTTC	CASSDGVNYNEQFF
NA	TRBV29-1	TRBJ1-2	NA	TGCAGCGTTAGGGGAAACTATGGCTACACCTTC	CSVRGNYGYTF
few	TRBV7-2	TRBJ2-5	TRBD2	TGTGCCAGCAGCTTAGGGCGGGGGGTCGCTAGAAAAGAGACCCAGTACTTC	CASSLGRGVARKETQYF
once	TRBV12-3/TRBV12-4	TRBJ2-5	TRBD1	TGTGCCAGCAGTCCCCGGAGGCAGGGGGCGGCGGAGACCCAGTACTTC	CASSPRRQGAAETQYF
few	TRBV6-5	TRBJ2-1	NA	TGTGCCAGCAGTTACTCGAGCCGGGCTAGCTCCTACAATGAGCAGTTCTTC	CASSYSSRASSYNEQFF
few	TRBV20-1	TRBJ1-2	NA	TGCAGTGCTTGGATTAATGGACCTAACTATGGCTACACCTTC	CSAWINGPNYGYTF
NA	TRBV24-1	TRBJ2-7	TRBD1	TGTGCCACCAGTGACCGGGGACAGGGGAGTAACGAGCAGTACTTC	CATSDRGQGSNEQYF
few	TRBV4-2	TRBJ2-7	NA	TGTGCCAGCAGCCAACACCTGGAGGGGTCCTACGAGCAGTACTTC	CASSQHLEGSYEQYF
NA	TRBV5-8	TRBJ1-3	TRBD1	TGTGACAGCAGCTCAAGGCACAGGGGGCCTGAAAACACCATATATTTT	CDSSSRHRGPENTIYF
NA	TRBV12-3/TRBV12-4	TRBJ2-7	NA	TGTGCCAGCAGTTTCTCAGGGGCCATCTCCTACGAGCAGTACTTC	CASSFSGAISYEQYF
few	TRBV12-3/TRBV12-4	TRBJ2-7	TRBD1	TGTGCCAGCAGTTTTACAGGGGGCAAGTACGAGCAGTACTTC	CASSFTGGKYEQYF